Below, 17 T cell receptor beta chains from the same sample are listed, as sequenced in a study of early T cells in non-severe SARS-CoV-2 infection. A single record per CDR3 protein comes from TCRdb applying MiXCR to the 5' RACE reads. Of about 26,000 distinct CDR3 sequences in the sample, about 4% were seen once. Sample: whole blood. These receptors were obtained from an adult who was a healthcare worker with PCR-confirmed SARS-CoV-2 infection or an uninfected control (not recorded which).

In its sample, this clonotype was seen many times. One junction end does not reproduce the germline sequence, and a read error may be involved. V is TRBV5-1 and J is TRBJ2-5, with 13 bases aligning to TRBD2. Germline V CDR1 and CDR2: SGHRS, YFSETQ. The CDR3 has 17 residues. The CDR3 sequence: CSSSLELAGGQQETQYF. CDR3 DNA: TGCTCCAGCAGCCTCGAACTAGCGGGAGGGCAACAAGAGACCCAGTACTTC.

By sample share, this clonotype is medium-sized (0.01 to 0.1%). The chain employs TRBV7-2 and TRBJ2-3; no clear D. Trimming removed 2 bases from V and 4 bases from J, with 10 bases in between. Germline CDR1 reads SGHTA; CDR2 reads FQGNSA. This CDR3 spans 14 amino acids. CDR3 sequence (DNA): TGTGCCAGCAGCTTAACCATGGGTGCAGATACGCAGTATTTT. Its protein product is CASSLTMGADTQYF. Using reference TRBV7-2 and TRBJ2-3 for the parts outside the CDR3, the full variable domain is GAGVSQSPSNKVTEKGKDVELRCDPISGHTALYWYRQSLGQGLEFLIYFQGNSAPDKSGLPSDRFSAERTGGSVSTLTIQRTQQEDSAVYLCASSLTMGADTQYFGPGTRLTVL.

This clonotype was observed at least ten times. The chain recombines TRBV7-2 with TRBJ1-5, with D perhaps TRBD1 (5 bases). This CDR3 has 14 amino acids. Germline CDR1 is SGHTA and CDR2 is FQGNSA. The ends were cut back, 1 base at V and 5 bases at J, with 9 bases in the middle. CDR3 sequence reads: CASSLVPRDQPQHF. The CDR3 nucleotides are TGTGCCAGCAGCTTAGTCCCCAGGGATCAGCCCCAGCATTTT.

This clonotype was seen at least ten times. This chain joins TRBV2 and TRBJ2-2, with TRBD2 identical over 13 bases. J lost 7 bases, V lost 8 bases, and 10 bases had no gene match. This CDR3 has 16 residues. Germline V CDR1 and CDR2: SNHLY, FYNNEI. CDR3 sequence: CASSTRTSGSIGELFF. The CDR3 nucleotides are TGTGCCAGCTCTACGAGGACTAGCGGGAGCATCGGGGAGCTGTTTTTT.

This clonotype was recorded many times. V gene TRBV27 combines with J gene TRBJ2-1; TRBD2 aligns across 8 bases. The CDR3 runs 16 residues. The germline V gene has CDR1 MNHEY and CDR2 SMNVEV (reference sequence). Trimming removed 5 bases from V and 0 bases from J; junction bases left unmatched: 6. The CDR3 DNA sequence: TGTGCCAGCAGTAAAGAGCGGGAGAGCTCCTACAATGAGCAGTTCTTC. Its protein product is CASSKERESSYNEQFF.

CDR3 DNA sequence: TGTGCCAGCAGTTTGCAACAGCCCAATGAGCAGTTCTTC. Translation gives CASSLQQPNEQFF. The rearrangement links TRBV28 to TRBJ2-1, with D unclear. The CDR3 runs to 13 residues. Looked up from germline, CDR1 is MDHEN and CDR2 is SYDVKM. Trimming pared 3 bases from V and 6 bases from J, leaving 9 bases between. Filled out from reference TRBV28 and TRBJ2-1, the complete variable domain reads DVKVTQSSRYLVKRTGEKVFLECVQDMDHENMFWYRQDPGLGLRLIYFSYDVKMKEKGDIPEGYSVSREKKERFSLILESASTNQTSMYLCASSLQQPNEQFFGPGTRLTVL.

In this sample, this clonotype turned up a few times. V gene TRBV6-2 or TRBV6-3 combines with J gene TRBJ2-1; 14 positions match TRBD2. The CDR3 loop spans 15 amino acids. Germline CDR1 reads MNHEY; CDR2 reads SVGEGT. V lost 2 bases and J lost 13; bases outside the gene matches: 7. CDR3 residues: CASSYGTSGSRSQFF. The CDR3 coding sequence is TGTGCCAGCAGTTACGGGACTAGCGGGAGCCGAAGTCAGTTCTTC.

This chain uses TRBV7-2 with TRBJ2-7; 8 bases map to TRBD1. V shed 5 bases, J shed 5 bases, and the junction held 11 bases outside the gene matches. Germline V gene data show CDR1 as SGHTA and CDR2 as FQGNSA. This CDR3 spans 15 amino acids. The CDR3 DNA follows: TGTGCCAGCAGCACCACAGGGGGACCTCTCGACGAGCAGTACTTC. This codes for CASSTTGGPLDEQYF. Variable domain in full (rest from reference TRBV7-2 and TRBJ2-7): GAGVSQSPSNKVTEKGKDVELRCDPISGHTALYWYRQSLGQGLEFLIYFQGNSAPDKSGLPSDRFSAERTGGSVSTLTIQRTQQEDSAVYLCASSTTGGPLDEQYFGPGTRLTVT.

This clonotype was seen a handful of times. Since no conserved phenylalanine or tryptophan closes the CDR3, a read error is the likely cause. The J gene is TRBJ2-6, the V gene TRBV29-1; D perhaps matches TRBD1 (6 bases). The V end was cut by 6 bases, the J end by 2 bases, with 8 bases between. The germline V gene encodes CDR1 SQVTM and CDR2 ANQGSEA. The CDR3 loop spans 13 amino acids. The CDR3 sequence is CSVGDTGANVLTS. CDR3 sequence (DNA): TGCAGCGTGGGGGACACTGGGGCCAACGTCCTGACTTCC.

This clonotype was counted many times. V is TRBV7-2 and J is TRBJ2-1; 11 positions agree with TRBD2. Germline loops: CDR1 SGHTA, CDR2 FQGNSA. This CDR3 comprises 12 residues. V shed 5 bases and J 13 bases; nucleotides not matched to a gene: 4. CDR3 sequence (DNA): TGTGCCAGCAGCAAGGGACTAGCGGAACAGTTCTTC. Protein product: CASSKGLAEQFF.

The chain links TRBV7-8 to TRBJ2-5; D is uncertain. V lost 1 base, J lost 3 bases, and 6 bases lay in between. The germline CDR1 and CDR2 sequences are SGHVS and FQNEAQ. This CDR3 has 13 residues. The CDR3 reads CASSLDFKETQYF. CDR3 coding DNA: TGTGCCAGCAGCTTAGACTTCAAAGAGACCCAGTACTTC.

This clonotype was recorded at least ten times. The chain carries TRBV6-6 and TRBJ2-7; tentative D call: TRBD2 (6 bases). CDR1 is MNHNY, CDR2 SVGAGI, per germline (reference sequence). V lost 6 bases to trimming and J lost 0 bases, with 21 bases between them. The length of the CDR3 is 17 residues. The CDR3 coding sequence is TGTGCCAGCAGGCCAAAGGTCCCGGGACTGAGCTCCTACGAGCAGTACTTC. Its protein product is CASRPKVPGLSSYEQYF.

This clonotype was seen many times. The chain employs TRBV10-3 and TRBJ2-1, with TRBD2 matching over 8 bases. This CDR3 is 15 amino acids long. Germline values: CDR1 ENHRY, CDR2 SYGVKD. V lost 5 bases to trimming and J lost 4 bases; unmatched junction nucleotides: 7. Here the CDR3 reads CAISKTSGQYNEQFF. Written as DNA, the CDR3 is TGTGCCATCAGTAAAACTAGCGGACAGTACAATGAGCAGTTCTTC.

This clonotype was recorded at least ten times. The V gene is TRBV4-1, the J gene TRBJ1-1, with D possibly TRBD1 on 6 matching bases. The CDR3 consists of 15 residues. Trimming removed 0 bases at V and 1 base at J, with 9 bases between. The V gene's germline CDR1 is MGHRA and CDR2 YSYEKL. The CDR3 protein is CASSQDRGPNTEAFF. CDR3 bases: TGCGCCAGCAGCCAAGACAGGGGACCGAACACTGAAGCTTTCTTT.

V usage is TRBV4-1 and J usage is TRBJ2-1; maybe TRBD1 (6 bases). CDR1 is MGHRA and CDR2 is YSYEKL in the germline V gene. V dropped 0 bases and J dropped 0 bases, with 9 bases sitting between them. The length of the CDR3 is 16 residues. CDR3 coding DNA: TGCGCCAGCAGCCAAGAGAGCAGGGGCTCCTACAATGAGCAGTTCTTC. Amino acid sequence: CASSQESRGSYNEQFF.

This clonotype was observed at least ten times. The rearrangement links TRBV7-9 to TRBJ2-7; 7 nucleotides align to TRBD2. The CDR3 is 13 residues long. Trimming at V came to 5 bases and at J to 6 bases, leaving 7 bases not matched to a gene. CDR1 is SEHNR, CDR2 FQNEAQ, per germline (reference sequence). CDR3 region: CASSQPGGVEQYF. The CDR3 nucleotides are TGTGCCAGCAGCCAACCTGGGGGGGTCGAGCAGTACTTC.

In this sample, this clonotype turned up many times. The V and J genes are TRBV14 and TRBJ2-1; 10 bases agree with TRBD2. This CDR3 spans 15 amino acids. The J segment lost 3 bases and the V segment lost 4 bases, leaving 3 bases of the junction unmatched. In germline, CDR1 is SGHDN, CDR2 FVKESK. CDR3 region: CASSPTSGNYNEQFF. Here the CDR3 DNA reads TGTGCCAGCAGCCCAACTAGCGGGAACTACAATGAGCAGTTCTTC.